These 4 T cell receptor beta chains came from one sample sequenced in a study of cytomegalovirus exposure and HLA in healthy donors. PCR used 60 Vbeta primers and 13 Jbeta primers. TCRdb's copy holds only in-frame clones and misses some; the assay was immunoSEQ multiplex PCR. This table has some 44,000 clones, about 47% appearing once. Input material: PBMCs. The receptors were sampled from a human donor in good health.

V and J are TRBV7-9 and TRBJ2-2; 8 nucleotides align to TRBD2. Germline V lookup: CDR1 SEHNR, CDR2 FQNEAQ (reference sequence). After removal of 1 base from V and 3 bases from J, the junction contained 7 bases not matched to a gene. The CDR3 length is 17 residues. The CDR3 DNA reads as TGTGCCAGCAGCTTAGGGTATAGCGGGAAGCACACCGGGGAGCTGTTTTTT. Its translation is CASSLGYSGKHTGELFF.

The chain joins TRBV6-1 to TRBJ1-2, with D possibly TRBD1 on 5 matching bases. The germline V and J ends were trimmed by 2 bases and 2 bases, with 6 bases remaining between them. Germline-derived CDR1 and CDR2 are MNHNS and SASEGT. This CDR3 contains 13 residues. CDR3 bases: TGTGCCAGCAGTGAACAGGGAAACTATGGCTACACCTTC. It yields the protein CASSEQGNYGYTF.

The table lists this clone with a few counts. The chain couples TRBV6-1 to TRBJ2-7; TRBD1 is a possible D gene (5 bases). This CDR3 contains 12 residues. V was pared by 8 bases and J by 7 bases, with 15 bases between. The germline V gene has CDR1 MNHNS and CDR2 SASEGT. In nucleotides, the CDR3 is TGTGCCAGCTGGGGCCGGGCCGAGGAGCAGTACTTC. It specifies CASWGRAEEQYF.

This rearrangement joins TRBV11-2 to TRBJ1-6, with 10 nucleotides matching TRBD1. The CDR3 sequence is 14 residues long. Germline V CDR1 and CDR2: SGHAT, FQNNGV. V gave up 5 bases and J gave up 7 bases; unmatched junction bases: 2. The CDR3 nucleotides read TGTGCCAGCAGCCGGACAGGGGGAAATTCACCCCTCCACTTT. Translated: CASSRTGGNSPLHF.